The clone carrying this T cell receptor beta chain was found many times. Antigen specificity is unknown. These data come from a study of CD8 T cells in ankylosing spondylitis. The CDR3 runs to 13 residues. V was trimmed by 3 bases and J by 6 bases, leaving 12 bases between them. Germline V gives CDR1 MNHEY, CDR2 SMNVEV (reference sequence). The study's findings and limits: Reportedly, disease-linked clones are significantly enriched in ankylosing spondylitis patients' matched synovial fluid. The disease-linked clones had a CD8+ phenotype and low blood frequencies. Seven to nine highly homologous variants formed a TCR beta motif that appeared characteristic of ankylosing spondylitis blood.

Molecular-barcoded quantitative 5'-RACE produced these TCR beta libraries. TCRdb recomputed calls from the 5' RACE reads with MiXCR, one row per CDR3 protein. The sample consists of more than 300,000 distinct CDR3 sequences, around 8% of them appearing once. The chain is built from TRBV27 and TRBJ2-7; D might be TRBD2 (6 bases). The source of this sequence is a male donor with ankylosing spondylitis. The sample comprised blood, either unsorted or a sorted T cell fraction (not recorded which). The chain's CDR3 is CASSFPTSGEQYF. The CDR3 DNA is TGTGCCAGCAGTTTTCCGACTAGTGGCGAGCAGTACTTC.